One sample yielded the 29 T cell receptor beta chains listed below, sequenced in a study of T cell responses to AZD1222 COVID-19 vaccine. Generated by immunoSEQ multiplex PCR, the TCRdb table keeps only in-frame clones and is missing some. The sample holds tens of thousands of clones, about 86% seen once. Sequences were derived from peripheral blood, sampled on day 0 of AZD1222 vaccination. The receptors here all came from an adult in good health.

This sequence joins TRBV30 and TRBJ1-5; TRBD1 is a possible D gene (5 bases). V was clipped by 5 bases and J by 4 bases, with 12 bases between them. Per the germline V gene, CDR1 is GTSNPN and CDR2 is SVGIG (reference sequence). The CDR3 loop spans 13 amino acids. The CDR3 loop reads CAWSGGSNQPQHF. The CDR3 nucleotides are TGTGCCTGGTCCGGGGGGTCTAATCAGCCCCAGCATTTT.

This chain links TRBV19 with TRBJ2-2; possible D gene TRBD2, 6 bases. Trimming took 10 bases from V and 3 from J, leaving 15 bases between them. Per the germline V gene, CDR1 is LNHDA and CDR2 is SQIVND (reference sequence). The CDR3 is made up of 14 amino acids. The CDR3 sequence is CATTRWGDTGELFF. In DNA form, the CDR3 reads TGTGCCACCACAAGATGGGGGGACACCGGGGAGCTGTTTTTT.

This clone has only a few counts. The chain uses TRBV14 and TRBJ1-6; D is ambiguous. The ends were cut back, 4 bases at V and 0 bases at J, with 7 bases in the middle. Germline CDR1 and CDR2: SGHDN and FVKESK. The CDR3 consists of 15 residues. As DNA, the CDR3 is TGTGCCAGCAGCCCCGTCGGCTCCTATAATTCACCCCTCCACTTT. It encodes CASSPVGSYNSPLHF.

This chain connects TRBV11-2 to TRBJ2-2; D is undetermined. Germline-derived CDR1 and CDR2 are SGHAT and FQNNGV. V dropped 1 base and J dropped 9 bases, with 9 bases sitting between them. The CDR3 contains 13 residues. CDR3 in amino acids: CASSLGPRWELFF. The CDR3 bases are TGTGCCAGCAGCTTAGGTCCCCGCTGGGAGCTGTTTTTT.

This clone was seen once. V usage is TRBV7-2 and J usage is TRBJ2-1, with a weak D call TRBD2 (6 bases). The germline V gene has CDR1 SGHTA and CDR2 FQGNSA. V was cut by 1 base and J by 6 bases, with 13 bases left in between. The CDR3 loop spans 15 amino acids. CDR3 protein: CASSLDYTGSNEQFF. The CDR3 region has the DNA TGTGCCAGCAGCTTAGACTATACCGGGAGCAATGAGCAGTTCTTC.

The chain combines TRBV9 with TRBJ2-1; D may be TRBD2 (6 bases). The CDR3 consists of 16 residues. Germline V gene sequence: CDR1 SGDLS, CDR2 YYNGEE. The ends were cut back, 0 bases at V and 1 base at J, with 11 bases in the middle. As DNA, the CDR3 is TGTGCCAGCAGCGTAGCGGGTGGGAGGTCCTACAATGAGCAGTTCTTC. Amino acids: CASSVAGGRSYNEQFF.

J is TRBJ2-7 and V is TRBV16, with D possibly being TRBD1 (7 bases). Germline lookup yields CDR1 KGHSY and CDR2 FQNENV. Trimming removed 2 bases from V and 3 bases from J, with 14 bases in between. The CDR3 has 15 residues. CDR3 sequence (DNA): TGTGCCAGCAGCCAAATACAGGGGAGGAACTACGAGCAGTACTTC. As protein: CASSQIQGRNYEQYF.

J is TRBJ1-4 and V is TRBV4-1; D not certain. V gave up 1 base and J gave up 4 bases, with 7 bases separating them. CDR3 length equals 14 residues. Per germline, CDR1 MGHRA and CDR2 YSYEKL. The CDR3 loop is CASSQVALNEKLFF. Written as DNA, the CDR3 is TGCGCCAGCAGCCAAGTTGCTCTTAATGAAAAACTGTTTTTT.

The chain has TRBV13 and TRBJ1-2, with 7 bases identical to TRBD1. In germline, CDR1 is PRHDT, CDR2 FYEKMQ (reference sequence). The V and J ends lost 5 bases and 3 bases, in that order; junction bases with no gene match: 6. The CDR3 sequence is 14 residues long. Here the CDR3 reads CASSKQGFDYGYTF. As DNA, the CDR3 is TGTGCCAGCAGCAAACAGGGGTTCGACTATGGCTACACCTTC.

This clone was found a few times. CDR3 residues: CASKRRATVSYNEQFF. CDR3 coding DNA: TGTGCCAGCAAGCGAAGGGCAACAGTTTCCTACAATGAGCAGTTCTTC. V is TRBV2 and J is TRBJ2-1; D not resolved. The CDR3 totals 16 residues. Germline CDR1 and CDR2: SNHLY and FYNNEI. Trimming took off 7 bases at V and 1 base at J, with 17 bases between the two ends.

J is TRBJ1-5 and V is TRBV23-1, with unresolved D. TRBV23-1 is identified as an open reading frame with a role that is uncertain. This CDR3 has 17 residues. V lost 3 bases, J lost 0 bases, and 15 bases lay in between. The CDR3 loop reads CASSHSRKGYSNQPQHF. The CDR3 DNA follows: TGCGCCAGCAGTCATTCACGAAAAGGGTATAGCAATCAGCCCCAGCATTTT.

CDR3 nucleotide sequence: TGTGCCAGCACGGGACACAGGAACACCGGGGAGCTGTTTTTT. Its protein is CASTGHRNTGELFF. This chain joins TRBV7-9 and TRBJ2-2; tentative D call: TRBD1 (6 bases). Trimming cost V 7 bases and J 1 base, with 10 bases left between them. CDR1 and CDR2 (germline): SEHNR, FQNEAQ (reference sequence). The CDR3 extends over 14 amino acids.

This sequence joins TRBV7-3 and TRBJ2-7; 9 positions match TRBD2. Per the germline V gene, CDR1 is SGHTA and CDR2 is FQGTGA. The CDR3 has 16 residues. J was trimmed by 5 bases and V by 5 bases; bases with no gene match: 13. The CDR3, as DNA: TGTGCCAGCAGCCCGGACCCCGCGGGAGGGCCCCACGAGCAGTACTTC. Amino acids: CASSPDPAGGPHEQYF.

This chain joins TRBV19 and TRBJ1-1; 11 positions match TRBD1. V trimming: 7 bases; J trimming: 11 bases; junction bases outside the gene matches: 12. The CDR3 runs 14 residues. Germline V lookup: CDR1 LNHDA, CDR2 SQIVND (reference sequence). The CDR3 is CASTWTGGPQVAFF. CDR3 in DNA: TGTGCCAGTACGTGGACAGGGGGCCCTCAGGTCGCTTTCTTT. Complete variable domain (other parts from reference TRBV19 and TRBJ1-1): DGGITQSPKYLFRKEGQNVTLSCEQNLNHDAMYWYRQDPGQGLRLIYYSQIVNDFQKGDIAEGYSVSREKKESFPLTVTSAQKNPTAFYLCASTWTGGPQVAFFGQGTRLTVV.

This clone was detected only once. The gene calls are TRBV5-1 and TRBJ2-5, with D perhaps TRBD1 (5 bases). Germline V gene lookup returns CDR1 SGHRS and CDR2 YFSETQ. This CDR3 region has 13 residues. With 2 bases removed from V and 2 bases from J, the gap between germline ends came to 7 bases. The CDR3 DNA follows: TGCGCCAGCAGCTTCAGGGCACAAGAGACCCAGTACTTC. This encodes CASSFRAQETQYF. The whole variable domain, filled in from reference TRBV5-1 and TRBJ2-5, reads KAGVTQTPRYLIKTRGQQVTLSCSPISGHRSVSWYQQTPGQGLQFLFEYFSETQRNKGNFPGRFSGRQFSNSRSEMNVSTLELGDSALYLCASSFRAQETQYFGPGTRLLVL.

The chain has TRBV7-9 and TRBJ1-6; D is ambiguous. There are 14 residues in the CDR3. Looked up from germline, CDR1 is SEHNR and CDR2 is FQNEAQ (reference sequence). With 7 bases removed from V and 7 bases from J, the gap between germline ends came to 14 bases. CDR3 DNA sequence: TGTGCCAGCAACTCAGTGATAGGCAATTCACCCCTCCACTTT. Amino acids: CASNSVIGNSPLHF.

The J gene is TRBJ1-2, the V gene TRBV4-1, with a weak D call TRBD1 (5 bases). The CDR3 contains 13 residues. Germline V lookup: CDR1 MGHRA, CDR2 YSYEKL. V was pared by 4 bases and J by 5 bases, with 11 bases between. CDR3 coding DNA: TGCGCCAGCAGCCTAGGGACTGATTATGGCTACACCTTC. This codes for CASSLGTDYGYTF.

The chain couples TRBV11-2 to TRBJ2-7, with 8 bases identical to TRBD1. The CDR3 has 16 amino acids. Germline V lookup: CDR1 SGHAT, CDR2 FQNNGV. Trimming cost V 4 bases and J 2 bases; bases outside gene matches: 10. The CDR3 nucleotides read TGTGCCAGCAGCTCCGTCGACAGGGGCCCGACCTACGAGCAGTACTTC. Translated: CASSSVDRGPTYEQYF.

V and J are TRBV9 and TRBJ2-2; D gene unclear. From germline, CDR1 is SGDLS and CDR2 YYNGEE. The CDR3 has 13 residues. The V end was cut by 4 bases, the J end by 1 base, with 5 bases between. The CDR3 loop is CASSPRNTGELFF. The CDR3 region has the DNA TGTGCCAGCAGCCCCCGGAACACCGGGGAGCTGTTTTTT.

The chain uses TRBV6-5 and TRBJ1-2; TRBD1 matches 7 bases. After removal of 9 bases from V and 4 bases from J, the junction contained 8 bases not matched to a gene. The CDR3 sequence is 13 residues long. The germline CDR1 and CDR2 sequences are MNHEY and SVGAGI. The CDR3 sequence: CARSTGSGYGYTF. The CDR3 nucleotides read TGTGCCAGGTCGACAGGGTCGGGCTATGGCTACACCTTC.

The rearrangement links TRBV5-6 to TRBJ2-1, with D perhaps TRBD1 (5 bases). Looked up from germline, CDR1 is SGHDT and CDR2 is YYEEEE. The V end was cut by 5 bases, the J end by 0 bases, with 12 bases between. The CDR3 extends over 15 amino acids. The DNA of the CDR3 is TGTGCCAGCAGAAGGACACGGAGCTCCTACAATGAGCAGTTCTTC. It encodes CASRRTRSSYNEQFF.

CDR3 sequence: CASSLGNGPEAFF. CDR3 bases: TGCGCCAGCAGCTTGGGTAACGGGCCTGAAGCTTTCTTT. The rearrangement links TRBV5-1 to TRBJ1-1; D not resolved. CDR3 length: 13 amino acids. The germline V gene encodes CDR1 SGHRS and CDR2 YFSETQ. Trimming left V 0 bases short and J 6 bases short, with 9 bases between.

This chain links TRBV6-5 with TRBJ2-1; TRBD2 agrees at 11 bases. CDR3 length: 14 amino acids. J was trimmed by 12 bases and V by 6 bases; bases with no gene match: 10. The germline V gene has CDR1 MNHEY and CDR2 SVGAGI. CDR3 DNA: TGTGCCAGCAGATTAGCGGGAGGGCGAGGAGGGCAGTTCTTC. The encoded protein is CASRLAGGRGGQFF.

V usage is TRBV11-2 and J usage is TRBJ2-5, with D unclear. CDR1 and CDR2 (germline): SGHAT, FQNNGV. CDR3 size: 14 residues. Trimming left V 1 base short and J 2 bases short, with 8 bases between. CDR3 amino acids: CASSLAGVQETQYF. CDR3 DNA sequence: TGTGCCAGCAGCTTAGCAGGAGTTCAAGAGACCCAGTACTTC.

The rearrangement uses TRBV18 and TRBJ1-2, with D maybe TRBD1 (5 bases). Trimming left V 1 base short and J 8 bases short, with 11 bases between. The CDR3 totals 13 residues. From germline, CDR1 is KGHSH and CDR2 LQKENI. CDR3 bases: TGTGCCAGCTCACCACGGGATGGGGACGGCTACACCTTC. Translation: CASSPRDGDGYTF.

This clone was seen once. The chain uses TRBV18 and TRBJ2-7; 7 nucleotides agree with TRBD1. The CDR3 has 13 amino acids. Trimming took 3 bases from V and 5 from J; bases not matched to a gene: 4. Germline values: CDR1 KGHSH, CDR2 LQKENI. CDR3 region: CASSPRQGDEQYF. In DNA, the CDR3 is TGTGCCAGCTCACCCCGACAGGGTGACGAGCAGTACTTC.

The V and J genes are TRBV6-4 and TRBJ2-3; 10 nucleotides agree with TRBD2. V lost 2 bases to trimming and J lost 5 bases; unmatched junction nucleotides: 4. The CDR3 totals 15 residues. Germline CDR1 is MRHNA and CDR2 is SNTAGT. This CDR3 reads CASSDTRTSGDTQYF. The CDR3, as DNA: TGTGCCAGCAGTGACACGAGGACTAGCGGAGATACGCAGTATTTT.

In DNA form, the CDR3 reads TGTGCCAGCAGCTTAAGCCCCACAGGGATGAAGAACACTGAAGCTTTCTTT. Amino acid sequence: CASSLSPTGMKNTEAFF. This sequence joins TRBV7-2 and TRBJ1-1; D may be TRBD1 (6 bases). Deletions cut 2 bases from V and 1 base from J, with 17 bases between. The CDR3 loop spans 17 amino acids. In germline, CDR1 is SGHTA, CDR2 FQGNSA.

Only one count was recorded for this clone. J is TRBJ1-2 and V is TRBV6-5; D is uncertain. Germline V gives CDR1 MNHEY, CDR2 SVGAGI. The CDR3 consists of 14 residues. V was trimmed by 4 bases and J by 4 bases, leaving 13 bases between them. CDR3 DNA: TGTGCCAGCAGTTCCCACGACGGGTTCTATGGCTACACCTTC. Amino acid sequence: CASSSHDGFYGYTF.